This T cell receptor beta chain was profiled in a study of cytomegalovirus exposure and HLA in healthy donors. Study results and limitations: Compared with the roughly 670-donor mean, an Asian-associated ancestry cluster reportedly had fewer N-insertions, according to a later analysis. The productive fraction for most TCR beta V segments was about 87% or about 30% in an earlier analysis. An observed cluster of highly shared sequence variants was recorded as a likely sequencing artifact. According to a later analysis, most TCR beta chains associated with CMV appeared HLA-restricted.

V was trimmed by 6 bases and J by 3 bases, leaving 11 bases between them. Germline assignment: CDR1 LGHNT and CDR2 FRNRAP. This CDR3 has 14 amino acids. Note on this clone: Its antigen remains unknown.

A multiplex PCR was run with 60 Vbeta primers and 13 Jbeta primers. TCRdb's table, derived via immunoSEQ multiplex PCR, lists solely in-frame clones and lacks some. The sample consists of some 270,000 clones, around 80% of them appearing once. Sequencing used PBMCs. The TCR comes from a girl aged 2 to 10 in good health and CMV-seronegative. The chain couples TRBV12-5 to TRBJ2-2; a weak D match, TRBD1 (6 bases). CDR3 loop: CASGGQRYTGELFF. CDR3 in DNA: TGTGCTAGTGGCGGACAGCGCTACACCGGGGAGCTGTTTTTT. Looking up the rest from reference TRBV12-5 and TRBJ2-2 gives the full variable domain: DARVTQTPRHKVTEMGQEVTMRCQPILGHNTVFWYRQTMMQGLELLAYFRNRAPLDDSGMPKDRFSAEMPDATLATLKIQPSEPRDSAVYFCASGGQRYTGELFFGEGSRLTVL.